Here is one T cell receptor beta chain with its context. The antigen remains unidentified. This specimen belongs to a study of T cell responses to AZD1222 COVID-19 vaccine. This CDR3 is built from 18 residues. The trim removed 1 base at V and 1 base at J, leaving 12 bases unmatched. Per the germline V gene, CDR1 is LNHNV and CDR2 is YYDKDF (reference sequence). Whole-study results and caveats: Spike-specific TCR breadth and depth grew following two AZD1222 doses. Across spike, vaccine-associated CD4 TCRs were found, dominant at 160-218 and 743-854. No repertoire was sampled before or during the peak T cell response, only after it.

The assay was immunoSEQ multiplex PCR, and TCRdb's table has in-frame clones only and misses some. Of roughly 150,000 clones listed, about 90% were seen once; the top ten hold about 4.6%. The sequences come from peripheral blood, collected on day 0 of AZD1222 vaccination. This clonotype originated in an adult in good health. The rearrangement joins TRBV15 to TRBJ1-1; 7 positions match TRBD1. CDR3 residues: CATSRAPQGSFGNTEAFF. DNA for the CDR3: TGTGCCACCAGCAGAGCCCCACAGGGGAGTTTCGGGAACACTGAAGCTTTCTTT.